This T cell receptor (beta chain) derives from a study of T cells after yellow fever vaccination. Study-wide results and limits: The bulk population could contribute abundant contaminating clonotypes to FACS-sorted repertoires.

Worth noting for this clonotype: Its antigen is currently unknown.

The CDR3 totals 14 residues. One entry per CDR3 protein, called by TCRdb with MiXCR from the 5' RACE reads. The sample lists some 500,000 distinct CDR3 sequences, 13% seen once, with more than 13% in the top ten. The chain combines TRBV21-1 with TRBJ1-1. TRBV21-1 is classified as a pseudogene. This TCR was sampled from a man aged 25 to 40 who received the YFV17D yellow fever vaccine. Material: PBMCs, obtained on the day of the yellow fever booster vaccination. The CDR3 DNA reads as TGTGCCAGCAGCAAAGTCGGTGAGGTCACTGAAGCTTTCTTT. It specifies CASSKVGEVTEAFF.